These T cell receptor beta chains were read from a single sample in a study of blood T cell repertoires in COVID-19. The repertoire was sequenced with immunoSEQ multiplex PCR; TCRdb's copy has only in-frame clones and lacks some. The table lists around 320,000 clones, around 85% of them singletons. The sequenced material came from peripheral blood. These receptors all come from a human donor in a cohort sampled during active COVID-19. Each CDR3 is given with its conserved first and last residue. The order of the fields is clone size, D gene, J gene, V gene, CDR3 DNA, CDR3 protein. The D gene is left open where the match is weak. Size is stated for part of the rows, as once, few or many counts, or as a class when the clone is expanded.

- | - | TRBJ1-2 | TRBV28 | TGTGCCAGCAGAACCGGGACATTATTGTTATCTAGTGGCTACACCTTC | CASRTGTLLLSSGYTF
once | - | TRBJ1-5 | TRBV3-1/TRBV3-2 | TGTGCCAGCAGCCGGGCGGACAGAAATCAGCCCCAGCATTTT | CASSRADRNQPQHF
- | - | TRBJ1-6 | TRBV9 | TGTGCCAGCGCCCTGGGACAAAATAATTCACCCCTCCACTTT | CASALGQNNSPLHF
- | TRBD2 | TRBJ2-3 | TRBV7-8 | TGTGCCAGCAGCCCCCGTGGCGGGGGGGAATTCACAGATACGCAGTATTTT | CASSPRGGGEFTDTQYF
- | - | TRBJ2-6 | TRBV19 | TGTGCCAGTAGTGCTAGATTCTCTGGGGCCAACGTCCTGACTTTC | CASSARFSGANVLTF
- | - | TRBJ1-2 | TRBV19 | TGTGCCAGTACTCCGTTCAGGCTGGACTATGGCTACACCTTC | CASTPFRLDYGYTF
- | TRBD2 | TRBJ2-7 | TRBV6-1 | TGTGCCAGCAGTGAAATTAGCGGGGGCAAGGTCGCTACCGAGCAGTACTTC | CASSEISGGKVATEQYF
- | TRBD1 | TRBJ2-4 | TRBV3-1/TRBV3-2 | TGTGCCAGCAGCCAAGACTCAACCGGGACAGGGATGGACAAAAACATTCAGTACTTC | CASSQDSTGTGMDKNIQYF
- | TRBD1 | TRBJ1-1 | TRBV15 | TGTGCCACCAGCAGGACAGGGGCAGGCACTGAAGCTTTCTTT | CATSRTGAGTEAFF
- | - | TRBJ1-5 | TRBV7-9 | TGTGCCAGCAGCTTAGATGGGCAGGGCAATCAGCCCCAGCATTTT | CASSLDGQGNQPQHF
- | TRBD1 | TRBJ1-2 | TRBV18 | TGTGCCAGCTCACCCGGACAGGGCTATGGCTACACCTTC | CASSPGQGYGYTF
- | TRBD1 | TRBJ2-7 | TRBV6-6 | TGTGCCAGCGCCACCGGGACAGGGCGCTACGAGCAGTACTTC | CASATGTGRYEQYF
- | TRBD2 | TRBJ2-7 | TRBV6-6 | TGTGCCAGCAGTTACTGGAGCGGGGGCCCGACCTACGAGCAGTACTTC | CASSYWSGGPTYEQYF
few | TRBD2 | TRBJ2-1 | TRBV6-7 | TGTGCCAGCAGTTACCGAGTAGCGGGGGGTATGTCCAATGAGCAGTTCTTC | CASSYRVAGGMSNEQFF
- | - | TRBJ2-7 | TRBV27 | TGTGCCAGCAGTATCCATTCACCGGACGGGAAAAGCTCCTACGAGCAGTACTTC | CASSIHSPDGKSSYEQYF
- | - | TRBJ2-1 | TRBV24-1 | TGTGCCACCAATGGCCCTTACAATGAGCAGTTCTTC | CATNGPYNEQFF
few | - | TRBJ2-7 | TRBV11-3 | TGTGCCAGCAGCCCAGGACAGAACCTCTCCTACGAGCAGTACTTC | CASSPGQNLSYEQYF
- | - | TRBJ1-5 | TRBV27 | TGTGCCAGCAGTGTGTCCTCGGGGCAGCCCCAGCATTTT | CASSVSSGQPQHF
- | - | TRBJ1-5 | TRBV3-1/TRBV3-2 | TGTGCCAGCAGCCCCGCCGCCGGGGTTCAGCCCCAGCATTTT | CASSPAAGVQPQHF
- | - | TRBJ1-1 | TRBV9 | TGTGCCAGCAGCGTCACAAAGAACACTGAAGCTTTCTTT | CASSVTKNTEAFF
- | TRBD1 | TRBJ2-7 | TRBV5-1 | TGCGCCAGCAGCGACGGCGACAGGGTCGCCTACGAGCAGTACTTC | CASSDGDRVAYEQYF
- | TRBD2 | TRBJ2-3 | TRBV9 | TGTGCCAGCAGCGTAGGGACTAGCTTCACAGATACGCAGTATTTT | CASSVGTSFTDTQYF
- | TRBD1 | TRBJ1-2 | TRBV5-6 | TGTGCCAGCAGCCAATGGACAGGCTCCTATGGCTACACCTTC | CASSQWTGSYGYTF
- | TRBD1 | TRBJ1-2 | TRBV10-3 | TGTGCCATCAGGTCCGGGACAGGGGGCTCTAACTATGGCTACACCTTC | CAIRSGTGGSNYGYTF
once | - | TRBJ2-4 | TRBV19 | TGTGCCAGTAGTATAGGTCAGGCGGGGAACATTCAGTACTTC | CASSIGQAGNIQYF
- | - | TRBJ1-2 | TRBV27 | TGTGCCAGCAGTTTATCGCCTGGACAGAGCTATGGCTACACCTTC | CASSLSPGQSYGYTF
- | - | TRBJ2-3 | TRBV30 | TGTGCCTGGCATCAGGGGTTGAGGGATACGCAGTATTTT | CAWHQGLRDTQYF
- | - | TRBJ2-6 | TRBV13 | TGTGCCAGCAGCAAGAGAGCAGGAACCTTATCTGGGGCCAACGTCCTGACTTTC | CASSKRAGTLSGANVLTF
few | - | TRBJ1-3 | TRBV7-3 | TGTGCCAGCAGCCCCGCCGGGGGGGGAAACACCATATATTTT | CASSPAGGGNTIYF
- | TRBD1 | TRBJ1-3 | TRBV9 | TGTGCCAGCAGCGCGACAGGGGGTGAAAACACCATATATTTT | CASSATGGENTIYF
- | TRBD2 | TRBJ2-1 | TRBV11-2 | TGTGCCAGCAGCTTAGGGCTAGCGGGATACAATGAGCAGTTCTTC | CASSLGLAGYNEQFF
- | TRBD1 | TRBJ1-1 | TRBV18 | TGTGCCAGCTCACCATGGGGGATACTAGGACAGGGGGCGCCTAACACTGAAGCTTTCTTT | CASSPWGILGQGAPNTEAFF
- | TRBD2 | TRBJ2-1 | TRBV9 | TGTGCCAGCAGCGGAGCGGGGGGTGGCAATGAGCAGTTCTTC | CASSGAGGGNEQFF
- | - | TRBJ2-1 | TRBV19 | TGTGCCAGTAGCGAGCGAAGGGGGAATGAGCAGTTCTTC | CASSERRGNEQFF
- | - | TRBJ1-1 | TRBV5-1 | TGCGCCAGCAGCTTGTCAGTTCGGGAGTTCGGCACTGAAGCTTTCTTT | CASSLSVREFGTEAFF
- | - | TRBJ2-1 | TRBV5-3 | TGTGCCAGATCGGACAGCACAAAGGGGCAGTTCTTC | CARSDSTKGQFF
- | - | TRBJ1-2 | TRBV15 | TGTGCCACCAGCAGAGACGCCGGAGTGGATGGCTACACCTTC | CATSRDAGVDGYTF
- | TRBD2 | TRBJ2-3 | TRBV7-2 | TGTGCCAGCAGCTTGGTTACTAGCGGGGGGTGGTTCACAGATACGCAGTATTTT | CASSLVTSGGWFTDTQYF
few | TRBD1 | TRBJ2-7 | TRBV14 | TGTGCCAGCAGCCGATACGATTTGGGACAGGGTTTCTACGAGCAGTACTTC | CASSRYDLGQGFYEQYF
- | TRBD2 | TRBJ2-7 | TRBV5-4 | TGTGCCAGCAGCTTGGCCGGGGGCGGGGGGCCGATTTACGAGCAGTACTTC | CASSLAGGGGPIYEQYF